Shown below are 8 T cell receptor beta chains from a single sample sequenced in a study of blood T cell repertoires in COVID-19 (dated by TCRdb to the early 2020s). Library method: the immunoSEQ multiplex PCR assay. TCRdb stores this immuneACCESS table with in-frame sequences only. Part of the clones is absent; in the studies checked, under half of the shortfall reflects unresolved V genes, and no reason is known for the rest. Across this sample there are a few hundred thousand clones, with roughly 80% seen only once. Of the sample, about 3.5% is held by the ten largest clones. Sequencing was performed on PBMCs or T cells enriched from blood (not recorded which). These receptors all stem from a man aged 45-60 years who had recovered from COVID-19.

The rearrangement joins TRBV6-5 to TRBJ1-1, with D possibly matching TRBD1 (5 bases). Germline values: CDR1 MNHEY, CDR2 SVGAGI. V lost 0 bases and J lost 1, with 9 bases in between. The CDR3 has 15 residues. The CDR3 region is CASSYSWTQNTEAFF. The CDR3 DNA reads TGTGCCAGCAGTTACTCCTGGACACAGAACACTGAAGCTTTCTTT.

This rearrangement joins TRBV6-5 to TRBJ1-5; TRBD1 agrees at 9 bases. CDR3 length: 14 residues. Germline assignment: CDR1 MNHEY and CDR2 SVGAGI. Trimming at V came to 11 bases and at J to 1 base, leaving 6 bases not matched to a gene. The chain's CDR3 is CAADRGMSNQPQHF. The CDR3 DNA reads as TGTGCCGCCGACAGGGGGATGAGCAATCAGCCCCAGCATTTT.

The J gene is TRBJ2-7, the V gene TRBV6-5, with 8 bases aligning to TRBD1. The CDR3 is 15 amino acids. V was clipped by 0 bases and J by 6 bases; unmatched bases: 7. Per germline, CDR1 MNHEY and CDR2 SVGAGI. CDR3 DNA sequence: TGTGCCAGCAGTTACTCGGACAGGGTAGATTCCGAGCAGTACTTC. This codes for CASSYSDRVDSEQYF.

The V and J genes are TRBV9 and TRBJ1-3; 7 nucleotides line up with TRBD1. Germline CDR1 is SGDLS and CDR2 is YYNGEE. With 2 bases clipped from V and 2 bases from J, the junction kept 13 bases outside the gene matches. The length of the CDR3 is 18 residues. Written as DNA, the CDR3 is TGTGCCAGCAGCGTCCTCAGCGGACCTGACAGGGCTGGAAACACCATATATTTT. It yields the protein CASSVLSGPDRAGNTIYF.

In its sample, this clone was seen once. The chain is built from TRBV5-1 and TRBJ2-1; 11 bases line up with TRBD2. V lost 4 bases to trimming and J lost 4 bases; unmatched junction nucleotides: 7. This CDR3 is 16 amino acids long. Looked up from germline, CDR1 is SGHRS and CDR2 is YFSETQ. The chain's CDR3 is CASSGGTSGGYNEQFF. The DNA for the CDR3 is TGCGCCAGCAGCGGGGGCACTAGCGGGGGATACAATGAGCAGTTCTTC.

This chain uses TRBV7-9 with TRBJ2-1; 11 positions match TRBD2. This CDR3 has 15 amino acids. The germline gives CDR1 SEHNR, CDR2 FQNEAQ (reference sequence). V was pared by 1 base and J by 9 bases, with 5 bases of the junction left unmatched. The CDR3: CASSLVSGRVGEQFF. In DNA form, the CDR3 reads TGTGCCAGCAGCTTAGTTAGCGGGAGGGTAGGTGAGCAGTTCTTC.

The CDR3 is CASKPQPGLAGGNEQFF. The CDR3 nucleotides are TGTGCCAGTAAACCACAGCCGGGACTAGCGGGTGGCAATGAGCAGTTCTTC. This chain connects TRBV19 to TRBJ2-1; 12 bases align to TRBD2. CDR1 is LNHDA, CDR2 SQIVND, per germline (reference sequence). With V trimmed by 7 bases and J by 6 bases, 13 bases remained unmatched. This CDR3 comprises 17 residues.

The rearrangement joins TRBV23-1 to TRBJ1-6, with D maybe TRBD1 (5 bases). TRBV23-1 is assigned to the ORF class and has an uncertain function. The CDR3 is 18 residues long. The V end lost 0 bases, the J end lost 8 bases, and 20 bases lay between the germline ends. The CDR3 region is CASSQSGPAPTGDSPLHF. CDR3 nucleotides: TGCGCCAGCAGTCAATCGGGGCCCGCCCCCACGGGGGATTCACCCCTCCACTTT.